One and the same sample provided the 19 T cell receptor beta chains below, sequenced in a study of T-cell reconstitution after alpha-beta-depleted transplantation in children. The TCRbeta library incorporated unique molecular identifiers. Each CDR3 protein is one row after TCRdb ran MiXCR on the PCR reads. The table has 300,000 to 400,000 distinct CDR3 sequences, under 20% seen once. This material consisted of PBMCs, mostly from graft donor cells, taken 360 days after TCRalphabeta/CD19-depleted stem cell transplant. The receptors originated from a male patient between 2 and 15 years old who had a stem cell transplant for acute lymphoblastic leukemia, so the T cells may come from the graft donor.

Concerning this clonotype itself: One end of the junction does not line up with germline, which may come from a read error. The V call is TRBV20-1, the J call TRBJ1-2; D ambiguous. This CDR3 contains 11 residues. The germline V gene has CDR1 DFQATT and CDR2 SNEGSKA (reference sequence). CDR3 bases: TGCAGTGCTAGCCCTCTTTATGGCTACAGCTTC. It is translated as CSASPLYGYSF.

In this sample, this clonotype turned up a few times. This chain connects TRBV5-1 to TRBJ1-1; D is possibly TRBD1 (5 bases). Germline V gene data show CDR1 as SGHRS and CDR2 as YFSETQ. Trimming cost V 3 bases and J 0 bases, with 9 bases left between them. The CDR3 extends over 14 amino acids. The CDR3 coding sequence is TGCGCCAGCAGCTCGGGGCCTCTGAACACTGAAGCTTTCTTT. Its translation: CASSSGPLNTEAFF.

This clonotype was counted between two and nine times. The chain has TRBV5-6 and TRBJ2-2; tentatively, D is TRBD1 or TRBD2 (5 bases each). CDR3 length: 17 amino acids. V lost 0 bases and J lost 4, with 16 bases in between. Germline values: CDR1 SGHDT, CDR2 YYEEEE. The CDR3 nucleotides are TGTGCCAGCAGCTTGGCCTGGTGGGAGAGGGGCACCGGGGAGCTGTTTTTT. It yields the protein CASSLAWWERGTGELFF.

CDR3 DNA sequence: TGCGCCAGCAGCCAAGATCCTCCAGGTTATAATTCACCCCTCCACTTT. Amino acid sequence: CASSQDPPGYNSPLHF. The rearrangement links TRBV4-1 to TRBJ1-6; D unclear. There are 16 residues in the CDR3. CDR1 is MGHRA and CDR2 is YSYEKL in the germline V gene. The ends were cut back, 0 bases at V and 4 bases at J, with 10 bases in the middle.

This clonotype occurred many times. The V and J genes are TRBV10-2 and TRBJ2-7; 7 nucleotides match TRBD1. There are 14 residues in the CDR3. Trimming cost V 8 bases and J 0 bases; bases outside gene matches: 7. The germline CDR1 and CDR2 sequences are WSHSY and SAAADI. The DNA for the CDR3 is TGCGCCAGCGACACCGGGACAGTCTCCTACGAGCAGTACTTC. Translating it yields CASDTGTVSYEQYF.

In this sample, this clonotype turned up once. The chain uses TRBV10-3 and TRBJ2-2; D is perhaps TRBD2 (6 bases). The CDR3 is made up of 16 amino acids. In germline, CDR1 is ENHRY, CDR2 SYGVKD. Trimming removed 6 bases from V and 6 bases from J, with 20 bases in between. In nucleotides, the CDR3 is TGTGCCATCAGCCCGCGTAGCCGGGAGTTCCCCGGGGAGCTGTTTTTT. This translates into CAISPRSREFPGELFF.

The chain links TRBV6-2 or TRBV6-3 to TRBJ2-1; 8 bases line up with TRBD1. Germline V lookup: CDR1 MNHEY, CDR2 SVGEGT. J gave up 3 bases and V 0 bases, and 7 bases lay outside the gene matches. This CDR3 is 17 amino acids long. CDR3 coding DNA: TGTGCCAGCAGTTACTCGTTTCGTGGACAGGGCTACAATGAGCAGTTCTTC. This translates into CASSYSFRGQGYNEQFF.

V and J are TRBV4-2 and TRBJ2-3; 9 bases map to TRBD1. V shed 4 bases and J 4 bases; nucleotides not matched to a gene: 9. CDR1 and CDR2 from the germline V gene are LGHNA and YNFKEQ. The CDR3 totals 16 residues. The CDR3 loop is CASSPVDRGAADTQYF. The DNA for the CDR3 is TGTGCCAGCAGCCCTGTAGACAGGGGGGCGGCAGATACGCAGTATTTT.

This clonotype was seen a handful of times. V and J are TRBV7-2 and TRBJ2-2, with 7 nucleotides matching TRBD2. CDR1 is SGHTA and CDR2 is FQGNSA in the germline V gene. J lost 7 bases, V lost 1 base, and 9 bases had no gene match. The CDR3 has 16 residues. CDR3 in DNA: TGTGCCAGCAGCTTAGGATGGACTAGGAGGGGCGGGGAGCTGTTTTTT. It codes for CASSLGWTRRGGELFF.

The chain joins TRBV18 to TRBJ2-2, with D possibly being TRBD1 (5 bases). CDR1 is KGHSH, CDR2 LQKENI, per germline. V was pared by 5 bases and J by 0 bases, with 10 bases between. The CDR3 contains 15 residues. The CDR3: CASSTQGPNTGELFF. The CDR3 coding sequence is TGTGCCAGCTCAACCCAGGGTCCGAACACCGGGGAGCTGTTTTTT.

This clonotype was counted a few times. The J gene is TRBJ2-2, the V gene TRBV28; 9 bases agree with TRBD2. This CDR3 has 14 amino acids. The germline gives CDR1 MDHEN, CDR2 SYDVKM. V trimming: 6 bases; J trimming: 7 bases; junction bases outside the gene matches: 6. The CDR3 reads CASSLREGDGELFF. The CDR3 nucleotides read TGTGCCAGCAGCCTGCGGGAGGGCGACGGGGAGCTGTTTTTT.

This clonotype turned up a few times. The chain joins TRBV27 to TRBJ2-3; D is ambiguous. Trimming shortened V by 5 bases and J by 8 bases, and 11 bases separated the two germline ends. From germline, CDR1 is MNHEY and CDR2 SMNVEV (reference sequence). The CDR3 has 12 amino acids. In DNA, the CDR3 is TGTGCCAGCAGTCCCGCAATGGGTACGCAGTATTTT. It encodes CASSPAMGTQYF.

This clonotype was recorded only once. Here the CDR3 DNA reads TGTGCCAGCAGCGACCGGGACAGGGGTCCCTACGAGCAGTACTTC. Amino acids: CASSDRDRGPYEQYF. The chain is built from TRBV7-9 and TRBJ2-7, with 10 bases matching TRBD1. Germline V gene sequence: CDR1 SEHNR, CDR2 FQNEAQ (reference sequence). CDR3 size: 15 residues. V lost 5 bases and J lost 2; bases outside the gene matches: 6. Looking up the rest from reference TRBV7-9 and TRBJ2-7 gives the full variable domain: DTGVSQNPRHKITKRGQNVTFRCDPISEHNRLYWYRQTLGQGPEFLTYFQNEAQLEKSRLLSDRFSAERPKGSFSTLEIQRTEQGDSAMYLCASSDRDRGPYEQYFGPGTRLTVT.

The gene calls are TRBV4-3 and TRBJ2-1; D is possibly TRBD2 (6 bases). Trimming took 3 bases from V and 5 from J, leaving 20 bases between them. CDR1 is LGHNA and CDR2 is YSLEER in the germline V gene. The CDR3 length is 17 residues. The CDR3 DNA sequence: TGCGCCAGCAGCCACTTAAATGGGGGGAGTGGGAACAATGAGCAGTTCTTC. Its protein is CASSHLNGGSGNNEQFF.

This chain links TRBV29-1 with TRBJ2-7; D call uncertain. The CDR3 consists of 13 residues. The germline gives CDR1 SQVTM, CDR2 ANQGSEA. Trimming stripped 4 bases from V and 0 bases from J, with 10 bases between. The CDR3 coding sequence is TGCAGCGTTGCGGGCCCCGCCTCCTACGAGCAGTACTTC. Translation: CSVAGPASYEQYF.

The chain carries TRBV9 and TRBJ2-7, with D maybe TRBD2 (6 bases). Trimming shortened V by 0 bases and J by 8 bases, and 21 bases separated the two germline ends. CDR1 and CDR2 (germline): SGDLS, YYNGEE. The CDR3 spans 16 residues. The CDR3 nucleotides are TGTGCCAGCAGCGTAGACGGGAGAGGGACCTACGATCAGCAGTACTTC. Protein product: CASSVDGRGTYDQQYF.

This clonotype has a handful of counts. The chain recombines TRBV3-1 with TRBJ2-2; TRBD2 matches 7 bases. The CDR3 has 17 residues. V was pared by 0 bases and J by 4 bases, with 8 bases of the junction left unmatched. Per germline, CDR1 LGHDT and CDR2 YNNKEL (reference sequence). Here the CDR3 DNA reads TGTGCCAGCAGCCAAGAGGGAGCGGGATTTGGCACCGGGGAGCTGTTTTTT. Protein sequence: CASSQEGAGFGTGELFF.

This clonotype was counted ten times or more. The chain joins TRBV4-2 to TRBJ2-7; the D is unclear. V lost 0 bases and J lost 3, with 12 bases in between. The CDR3 contains 15 residues. Germline CDR1 LGHNA, CDR2 YNFKEQ. The CDR3 DNA is TGTGCCAGCAGCCAAGATTGGACGGATTACTACGAGCAGTACTTC. Protein sequence: CASSQDWTDYYEQYF.

The chain links TRBV7-3 to TRBJ2-1; D may be TRBD2 (5 bases). Trimming pared 5 bases from V and 2 bases from J, leaving 10 bases between. The germline V gene has CDR1 SGHTA and CDR2 FQGTGA. The CDR3 covers 14 residues. In DNA, the CDR3 is TGTGCCAGCAGCGTAAGCGGTACCTACAATGAGCAGTTCTTC. The encoded protein is CASSVSGTYNEQFF.